This T cell receptor (beta chain) is from a study of blood T cell repertoires in COVID-19. Measured with immunoSEQ multiplex PCR; TCRdb has only the in-frame clones, and not every one. Here the sample spans about 130,000 clones, more than 70% being singletons. Germline V gene data show CDR1 as SGHDT and CDR2 as YYEEEE. The CDR3 is 14 residues long. V was cut by 2 bases and J by 2 bases, with 10 bases left in between. This receptor was obtained from a woman aged 80 or over with COVID-19, enrolled during active disease. Material: peripheral blood. V usage is TRBV5-6 and J usage is TRBJ2-5, with D possibly TRBD1 on 6 matching bases. The CDR3 sequence: CASSLPQGQETQYF. The CDR3 DNA follows: TGTGCCAGCAGCTTACCTCAGGGGCAAGAGACCCAGTACTTC.